One and the same sample provided the 14 T cell receptor beta chains below, sequenced in a study of radiation and T cells in renal cell carcinoma. The assay was immunoSEQ multiplex PCR, and TCRdb's table has in-frame clones only and misses some. The table lists just over 15,000 clones, less than 65% of them singletons. The treatment was: 15 Gy SBRT to primary tumor, nephrectomy 4 weeks later. The sequencing used tumor tissue, collected from a patient whose treatment included radiotherapy and nephrectomy. These TCRs come from a woman in her 70s with renal cell carcinoma.

This clone has more than one count but fewer than ten. The V and J genes are TRBV10-3 and TRBJ2-7; D remains unclear. The CDR3 sequence is 12 residues long. Germline CDR1 and CDR2: ENHRY and SYGVKD. V lost 4 bases, J lost 2 bases, and 6 bases lay in between. The chain's CDR3 is CAISASAYEQYF. CDR3 coding DNA: TGTGCCATCAGTGCGTCCGCCTACGAGCAGTACTTC.

The chain carries TRBV28 and TRBJ1-3; D might be TRBD1 (5 bases). Trimming took off 5 bases at V and 0 bases at J, with 14 bases between the two ends. The CDR3 sequence is 16 residues long. Germline V gene sequence: CDR1 MDHEN, CDR2 SYDVKM. Here the CDR3 reads CASSLRGGFSGNTIYF. DNA of the CDR3: TGTGCCAGCAGTCTCCGGGGGGGATTCTCTGGAAACACCATATATTTT. Variable domain in full (rest from reference TRBV28 and TRBJ1-3): DVKVTQSSRYLVKRTGEKVFLECVQDMDHENMFWYRQDPGLGLRLIYFSYDVKMKEKGDIPEGYSVSREKKERFSLILESASTNQTSMYLCASSLRGGFSGNTIYFGEGSWLTVV.

This chain links TRBV28 with TRBJ1-1; no firm D call. Trimming cost V 7 bases and J 1 base, with 10 bases left between them. In germline, CDR1 is MDHEN, CDR2 SYDVKM. The CDR3 covers 13 residues. CDR3 sequence (DNA): TGTGCCAGCACCCCGCTGACGAACACTGAAGCTTTCTTT. Its translation: CASTPLTNTEAFF.

The V and J genes are TRBV6-5 and TRBJ2-7, with 7 bases aligning to TRBD1. Germline V gene data show CDR1 as MNHEY and CDR2 as SVGAGI. The CDR3 loop spans 13 amino acids. V dropped 2 bases and J dropped 4; count of bases not matched to a gene: 2. The CDR3 sequence: CASSYGQEYEQYF. The CDR3 DNA sequence: TGTGCCAGCAGTTACGGACAGGAGTACGAGCAGTACTTC.

The gene calls are TRBV7-2 and TRBJ2-5; perhaps TRBD2 as D (7 bases). The V end lost 2 bases, the J end lost 5 bases, and 15 bases lay between the germline ends. From germline, CDR1 is SGHTA and CDR2 FQGNSA. This CDR3 region has 15 residues. CDR3 protein: CASSLMGGRGETQYF. DNA for the CDR3: TGTGCCAGCAGCTTAATGGGGGGGCGAGGGGAGACCCAGTACTTC. Based on the CDR3 plus reference TRBV7-2 and TRBJ2-5, the full variable domain is GAGVSQSPSNKVTEKGKDVELRCDPISGHTALYWYRQSLGQGLEFLIYFQGNSAPDKSGLPSDRFSAERTGGSVSTLTIQRTQQEDSAVYLCASSLMGGRGETQYFGPGTRLLVL.

The chain links TRBV10-3 to TRBJ2-3, with 9 bases aligning to TRBD2. CDR1 and CDR2 from the germline V gene are ENHRY and SYGVKD. The CDR3 covers 15 residues. The trim removed 6 bases at V and 0 bases at J, leaving 4 bases unmatched. The CDR3 bases are TGTGCCATCAGCGTTACTAGCGGGAGCACAGATACGCAGTATTTT. It is translated as CAISVTSGSTDTQYF.

The chain employs TRBV6-1 and TRBJ1-3; 9 nucleotides match TRBD1. Germline V gene lookup returns CDR1 MNHNS and CDR2 SASEGT. The CDR3 runs 15 residues. The V and J ends lost 2 bases and 4 bases, in that order; junction bases with no gene match: 3. CDR3 sequence (DNA): TGTGCCAGCAGTGAACGGACAGGGGAAGGAAACACCATATATTTT. It is translated as CASSERTGEGNTIYF.

CDR3 sequence reads: CASSVGWLTDTQYF. The CDR3 DNA reads TGTGCCAGCAGCGTTGGCTGGTTAACAGATACGCAGTATTTT. This chain uses TRBV9 with TRBJ2-3, with D unresolved. The CDR3 is 14 amino acids. Trimming cost V 2 bases and J 3 bases, with 10 bases left between them. The germline V gene has CDR1 SGDLS and CDR2 YYNGEE.

The rearrangement links TRBV2 to TRBJ2-1; 10 positions match TRBD1. CDR3 length: 14 residues. From germline, CDR1 is SNHLY and CDR2 FYNNEI. With 4 bases clipped from V and 6 bases from J, the junction kept 3 bases outside the gene matches. CDR3 protein: CASSGRTGGNEQFF. CDR3 DNA sequence: TGTGCCAGCAGTGGCCGGACAGGGGGCAATGAGCAGTTCTTC.

The chain links TRBV6-6 to TRBJ2-7, with D perhaps being TRBD1 or TRBD2 (5 bases each). V was shortened by 2 bases and J by 2 bases, with 13 bases between the two germline ends. Germline CDR1 reads MNHNY; CDR2 reads SVGAGI (reference sequence). The CDR3 contains 15 residues. The CDR3 DNA is TGTGCCAGCAGTTACGAGGGGAACCTTGCCTACGAGCAGTACTTC. As protein: CASSYEGNLAYEQYF.

V gene TRBV5-1 combines with J gene TRBJ2-2, with D perhaps matching TRBD1 or TRBD2 (6 bases each). Between the trimmed V and J ends, which lost 1 base and 6 bases, there was a span of 13 bases. Germline CDR1 reads SGHRS; CDR2 reads YFSETQ. CDR3 size: 15 residues. In DNA form, the CDR3 reads TGCGCCAGCAGCTTGTCTGACGGGGGCGCCGGGGAGCTGTTTTTT. It encodes CASSLSDGGAGELFF.

V usage is TRBV9 and J usage is TRBJ2-3, with 7 bases aligning to TRBD2. This CDR3 has 16 residues. Trimming cost V 0 bases and J 6 bases; bases outside gene matches: 10. Germline V CDR1 and CDR2: SGDLS, YYNGEE. The CDR3 DNA reads TGTGCCAGCAGCGTAGGGCGTAGCGGGTGGGTGGATACGCAGTATTTT. As protein: CASSVGRSGWVDTQYF.

In nucleotides, the CDR3 is TGTGCCAGCTCACCATGGGTTAGCGGGGAGCAGTTCTTC. Its protein product is CASSPWVSGEQFF. This chain uses TRBV18 with TRBJ2-1; 7 nucleotides match TRBD2. CDR1 is KGHSH, CDR2 LQKENI, per germline. This CDR3 region has 13 residues. V dropped 2 bases and J dropped 10; count of bases not matched to a gene: 5.

The chain employs TRBV10-1 and TRBJ2-4; D may be TRBD1 or TRBD2 (6 bases each). Trimming shortened V by 11 bases and J by 2 bases, and 22 bases separated the two germline ends. CDR1 and CDR2 from the germline V gene are WNHNN and SYGVQD (reference sequence). The length of the CDR3 is 16 residues. CDR3 coding DNA: TGCGCCGAGGGCCGGGGGCGATCGGAGACCAAAAACATTCAGTACTTC. Residues: CAEGRGRSETKNIQYF.